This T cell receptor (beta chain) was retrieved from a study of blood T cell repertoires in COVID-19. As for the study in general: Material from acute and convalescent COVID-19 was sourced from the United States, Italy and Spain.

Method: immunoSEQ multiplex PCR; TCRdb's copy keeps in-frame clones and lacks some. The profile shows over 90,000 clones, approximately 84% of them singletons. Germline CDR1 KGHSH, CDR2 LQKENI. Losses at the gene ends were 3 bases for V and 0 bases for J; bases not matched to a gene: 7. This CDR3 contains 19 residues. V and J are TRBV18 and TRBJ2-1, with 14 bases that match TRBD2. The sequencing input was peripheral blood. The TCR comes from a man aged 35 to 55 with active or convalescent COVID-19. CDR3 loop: CASSPIPGLAGASYNEQFF. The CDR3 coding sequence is TGTGCCAGCTCACCCATACCGGGACTAGCGGGGGCCTCCTACAATGAGCAGTTCTTC. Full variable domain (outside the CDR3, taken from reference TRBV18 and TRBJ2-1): NAGVMQNPRHLVRRRGQEARLRCSPMKGHSHVYWYRQLPEEGLKFMVYLQKENIIDESGMPKERFSAEFPKEGPSILRIQQVVRGDSAAYFCASSPIPGLAGASYNEQFFGPGTRLTVL.